A selection of T cell receptor beta chains follows, all from one sample in a study of blood T cell repertoires in COVID-19. Clones were sequenced by immunoSEQ multiplex PCR, and TCRdb holds only the in-frame ones, with some missing. In the table there are around 46,000 clones, more than 75% of which are singletons. Sample: peripheral blood. The receptors come from a woman aged 80 or older with COVID-19, enrolled during active disease. CDR3s include the opening cysteine and the closing phenylalanine or tryptophan. A D gene is named only where the DNA matches it firmly. Only part of the rows carry a size: once, few, many, or a class if the clone is expanded.

d_call,clone_size,v_call,j_call,cdr3_aa,cdr3_nt
TRBD1,.,TRBV5-1,TRBJ1-2,CASSFGGTGSGYTF,TGCGCCAGCAGCTTTGGCGGGACAGGGTCCGGCTACACCTTC
TRBD2,.,TRBV7-7,TRBJ2-3,CASSFVAGGTDTQYF,TGTGCTAGCAGCTTTGTAGCGGGGGGAACAGATACGCAGTATTTT
.,.,TRBV10-3,TRBJ1-1,CAISETVNTEAFF,TGTGCCATCAGTGAGACAGTGAACACTGAAGCTTTCTTT
.,.,TRBV2,TRBJ2-5,CASSEQGGIEQETQYF,TGTGCCAGCAGTGAACAGGGGGGAATTGAGCAAGAGACCCAGTACTTC
TRBD1,.,TRBV2,TRBJ1-1,CASSDLGTGLGTEAFF,TGTGCCAGCAGTGACTTAGGGACAGGGTTGGGCACTGAAGCTTTCTTT
.,.,TRBV5-6,TRBJ1-2,CASSLGQPRYGYTF,TGTGCCAGCAGCCTCGGACAGCCAAGGTATGGCTACACCTTC
.,once,TRBV27,TRBJ2-2,CASSNHNGELFF,TGTGCCAGCAGTAACCACAACGGGGAGCTGTTTTTT
TRBD1,once,TRBV7-8,TRBJ1-2,CASSLTTGVLTANYDYTF,TGTGCCAGCAGCTTAACGACAGGGGTCCTAACAGCTAACTATGACTACACCTTC
TRBD2,.,TRBV7-8,TRBJ2-5,CASSLKGTSNQETQYF,TGTGCCAGCAGCTTAAAAGGGACTAGCAACCAAGAGACCCAGTACTTC
TRBD1,.,TRBV19,TRBJ1-1,CASSLSGQGKAFF,TGTGCCAGTAGTCTATCGGGACAGGGCAAAGCTTTCTTT
TRBD2,once,TRBV4-2,TRBJ2-7,CASSQEWRGVYEQYF,TGTGCCAGCAGCCAAGAATGGCGGGGGGTTTACGAGCAGTACTTC
TRBD2,.,TRBV6-2/TRBV6-3,TRBJ2-1,CASSRLAGGQSSYNEQFF,TGTGCCAGCAGCCGACTAGCGGGAGGACAAAGCTCCTACAATGAGCAGTTCTTC
TRBD1,.,TRBV7-9,TRBJ1-6,CASSPDRGFNNSPLHF,TGTGCCAGCAGCCCCGACAGGGGATTCAATAATTCACCCCTCCACTTT
TRBD1,.,TRBV6-5,TRBJ1-2,CASGEPGQGFGYTF,TGTGCCAGCGGGGAACCGGGACAGGGTTTTGGCTACACCTTC
TRBD1,.,TRBV18,TRBJ1-5,CASSPRGGIRDQPQHF,TGTGCCAGCTCACCAAGAGGGGGCATTAGAGATCAGCCCCAGCATTTT
.,few,TRBV28,TRBJ1-2,CASSLRRSEGYTF,TGTGCCAGCAGTTTACGGAGGTCCGAGGGCTACACCTTC
.,.,TRBV5-1,TRBJ1-2,CASSLGRAGGYGYTF,TGCGCCAGCAGCTTGGGAAGGGCCGGAGGCTATGGCTACACCTTC
TRBD1,.,TRBV29-1,TRBJ1-1,CSVVPGQGVTEAFF,TGCAGCGTTGTCCCTGGACAGGGAGTCACTGAAGCTTTCTTT
TRBD2,.,TRBV5-6,TRBJ2-1,CASRRTSGGPFF,TGTGCCAGCAGAAGGACTAGCGGAGGGCCGTTCTTC
TRBD1,.,TRBV5-1,TRBJ1-1,CASSPQGADTEAFF,TGCGCCAGCTCGCCGCAGGGGGCCGACACTGAAGCTTTCTTT
TRBD1,.,TRBV4-1,TRBJ1-4,CASSQVEDRVNEKLFF,TGCGCCAGCAGCCAAGTCGAAGACAGGGTGAATGAAAAACTGTTTTTT
.,.,TRBV6-6,TRBJ1-3,CASSYERNSNTIYF,TGTGCCAGCAGTTACGAGAGGAATAGTAACACCATATATTTT
.,once,TRBV7-2,TRBJ1-1,CASSTRVKTEAFF,TGTGCCAGCAGCACCAGGGTTAAGACTGAAGCTTTCTTT
.,.,TRBV7-8,TRBJ2-1,CASSLLGGVLNYNEQFF,TGTGCCAGCAGCTTACTCGGCGGGGTCCTTAATTACAATGAGCAGTTCTTC
TRBD1,.,TRBV5-1,TRBJ1-6,CASSSGQGKVNSPLHF,TGCGCCAGCAGCAGCGGACAGGGAAAAGTGAATTCACCCCTCCACTTT
.,.,TRBV12-3/TRBV12-4,TRBJ1-2,CASSLSDGYTF,TGTGCCAGCAGTTTATCTGATGGCTACACCTTC
TRBD1,.,TRBV29-1,TRBJ1-5,CSAGTGPNQPQHF,TGCAGCGCCGGGACAGGTCCCAATCAGCCCCAGCATTTT
.,.,TRBV5-1,TRBJ1-2,CASSLSGQNYGYTF,TGCGCCAGCAGCTTGTCTGGACAGAACTATGGCTACACCTTC
TRBD1,.,TRBV18,TRBJ1-4,CASQGQSNEKLFF,TGTGCCAGCCAGGGACAGAGTAATGAAAAACTGTTTTTT
.,.,TRBV5-1,TRBJ1-1,CASSLGHKNTEAFF,TGCGCCAGCAGCCTTGGACACAAGAACACTGAAGCTTTCTTT
TRBD2,.,TRBV7-2,TRBJ2-7,CASSLAVAGPSYEQYF,TGTGCCAGCAGCTTAGCGGTAGCGGGCCCTTCCTACGAGCAGTACTTC